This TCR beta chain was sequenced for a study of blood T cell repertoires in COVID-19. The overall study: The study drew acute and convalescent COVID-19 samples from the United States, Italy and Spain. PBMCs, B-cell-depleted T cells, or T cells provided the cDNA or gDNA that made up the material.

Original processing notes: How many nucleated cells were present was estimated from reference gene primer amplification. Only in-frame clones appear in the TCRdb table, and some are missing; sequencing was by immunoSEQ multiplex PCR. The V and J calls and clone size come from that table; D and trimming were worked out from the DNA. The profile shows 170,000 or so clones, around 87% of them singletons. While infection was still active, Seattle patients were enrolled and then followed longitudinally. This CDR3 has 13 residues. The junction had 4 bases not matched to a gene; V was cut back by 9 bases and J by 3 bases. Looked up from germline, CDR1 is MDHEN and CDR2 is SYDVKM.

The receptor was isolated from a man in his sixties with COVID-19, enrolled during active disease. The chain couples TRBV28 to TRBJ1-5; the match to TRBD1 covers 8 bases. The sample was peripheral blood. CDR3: CASRTGLNQPQHF. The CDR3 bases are TGTGCCAGTAGGACAGGGCTCAATCAGCCCCAGCATTTT.